This TCR beta chain came from a study of cytomegalovirus exposure and HLA in healthy donors. Study-level points and caveats: As a later analysis showed, a missense DCLRE1C variant was linked to trimming of TCR beta V- and J-genes. Versus the approximately 700-donor mean, an Asian-associated ancestry cluster reportedly showed fewer N-insertions in a later analysis.

The CDR3 sequence is 18 residues long. The germline gives CDR1 MNHNS, CDR2 SASEGT. Trimming shortened V by 4 bases and J by 0 bases, and 19 bases separated the two germline ends. The PCR made use of 60 Vbeta and 13 Jbeta primers. Original processing methods: Unique TCR beta chains numbered approximately 80 million in a later analysis, with roughly 9.9 million shared. Sequencing used immunoSEQ multiplex PCR; TCRdb keeps in-frame clones, though not all of them. V and J calls and clone size are copied from that table; D and trimming were computed from the DNA. Found here are some 100,000 clones, 74% of them singletons; the top ten hold 2% to 2.5%. A word on this clone: Antigen specificity is unknown.

This rearrangement joins TRBV6-1 to TRBJ1-5; D is perhaps TRBD1 (6 bases). The sample consisted of PBMCs. This TCR was sampled from a human donor in good health. CDR3 protein: CASSAKARTEYSNQPQHF. The CDR3 nucleotides are TGTGCCAGCAGTGCCAAGGCCCGGACAGAATATAGCAATCAGCCCCAGCATTTT.